Following are 20 T cell receptor beta chains from one sample sequenced in a study of blood T cells in healthy people across ages. For the second PCR, which ran for about 7 to 12 cycles, a sample-barcoded 5' primer and a J-beta primer mix were used. TCRdb re-derived calls from the 5' RACE reads in MiXCR, one entry per CDR3 protein. The data show roughly 860,000 distinct CDR3 sequences, with 55% to 65% seen just once and about a quarter held by the top ten. Sequencing used blood. These receptors all stem from a man aged 25-45 years in good health.

The J gene is TRBJ2-3, the V gene TRBV15; TRBD2 agrees at 8 bases. J gave up 2 bases and V 0 bases, and 7 bases lay outside the gene matches. This CDR3 is built from 17 residues. Per germline, CDR1 LNHNV and CDR2 YYDKDF (reference sequence). Here the CDR3 reads CATSRDREGLNTDTQYF. CDR3 sequence (DNA): TGTGCCACCAGCAGAGATCGGGAGGGACTCAACACAGATACGCAGTATTTT.

In this sample, this clonotype turned up a few times. V and J are TRBV9 and TRBJ2-7, with 7 bases fitting TRBD1. CDR1 is SGDLS, CDR2 YYNGEE, per germline. The V gene end was trimmed by 7 bases and the J gene end by 6 bases; junction bases not matched to a gene: 13. This CDR3 spans 14 amino acids. CDR3 loop: CASSPVTGQGEQYF. In DNA, the CDR3 is TGTGCCAGCTCTCCGGTGACAGGGCAAGGCGAGCAGTACTTC.

The table lists this clonotype with many counts. This chain connects TRBV4-3 to TRBJ2-5; 8 bases match TRBD1. V shed 1 base, J shed 5 bases, and the junction held 0 bases outside the gene matches. CDR3 size: 13 residues. CDR1 and CDR2 (germline): LGHNA, YSLEER. CDR3 coding DNA: TGCGCCAGCAGCCAAGGGACAGGGGAGACCCAGTACTTC. Amino acids: CASSQGTGETQYF.

This chain links TRBV6-5 with TRBJ2-5; tentatively, D is TRBD2 (7 bases). The CDR3 covers 15 residues. The germline V and J ends were trimmed by 7 bases and 0 bases, with 15 bases remaining between them. Germline loops: CDR1 MNHEY, CDR2 SVGAGI. This chain's CDR3 is CASTDGGGNQETQYF. DNA for the CDR3: TGTGCCAGCACCGATGGCGGGGGCAACCAAGAGACCCAGTACTTC.

This sequence joins TRBV10-3 and TRBJ1-6, with D possibly matching TRBD1 (5 bases). This CDR3 spans 17 amino acids. Per the germline V gene, CDR1 is ENHRY and CDR2 is SYGVKD. Trimming pared 2 bases from V and 1 base from J, leaving 12 bases between. The CDR3 sequence: CAISEKATVSYNSPLHF. CDR3 sequence (DNA): TGTGCCATCAGTGAGAAAGCGACAGTATCCTATAATTCACCCCTCCACTTT.

The chain uses TRBV6-1 and TRBJ2-5; maybe TRBD2 (6 bases). This CDR3 region has 19 residues. V lost 6 bases to trimming and J lost 4 bases, with 30 bases between them. Germline lookup yields CDR1 MNHNS and CDR2 SASEGT. The CDR3 DNA sequence: TGTGCCAGCAGCCGGGGGTCGTATGCACCCGGGACGGTAGGAGAGACCCAGTACTTC. It encodes CASSRGSYAPGTVGETQYF.

The chain is built from TRBV9 and TRBJ2-1, with 8 nucleotides matching TRBD2. CDR1 and CDR2 from the germline V gene are SGDLS and YYNGEE. This CDR3 spans 16 amino acids. V lost 0 bases and J lost 5; bases outside the gene matches: 7. This CDR3 is CASSVGGGGIDNEQFF. CDR3 bases: TGTGCCAGCAGCGTAGGTGGCGGGGGGATAGACAATGAGCAGTTCTTC.

The chain recombines TRBV5-1 with TRBJ2-7, with D tentatively TRBD1 (5 bases). CDR1 SGHRS and CDR2 YFSETQ come from the germline V gene. Trimming took 2 bases from V and 5 from J, leaving 17 bases between them. This CDR3 is built from 15 residues. This CDR3 is CASSLEARVSHEQYF. The CDR3 DNA sequence: TGCGCCAGCAGCTTAGAAGCCAGGGTATCCCACGAGCAGTACTTC.

The chain carries TRBV29-1 and TRBJ1-1; unclear D gene. The germline V gene has CDR1 SQVTM and CDR2 ANQGSEA. The CDR3 covers 10 residues. V lost 4 bases and J 3 bases, leaving 3 bases between the germline ends. The CDR3 reads CSVVHTEAFF. The DNA for the CDR3 is TGCAGCGTTGTGCACACTGAAGCTTTCTTT.

This clonotype was counted a single time. The chain carries TRBV4-3 and TRBJ2-3; D remains unclear. CDR1 and CDR2 from the germline V gene are LGHNA and YSLEER. V lost 4 bases and J lost 1, with 12 bases in between. CDR3 size: 15 residues. CDR3 protein: CASSPRLMGTDTQYF. The CDR3 region has the DNA TGCGCCAGCAGCCCACGACTGATGGGCACAGATACGCAGTATTTT.

This rearrangement joins TRBV12-3 or TRBV12-4 to TRBJ2-2, with TRBD2 matching 9 bases. V trimming: 3 bases; J trimming: 6 bases; junction bases outside the gene matches: 2. There are 14 residues in the CDR3. As DNA, the CDR3 is TGTGCCAGCAGTTTTCAGCGGGGGGCCGGGGAGCTGTTTTTT. Residues: CASSFQRGAGELFF.

V usage is TRBV7-2 and J usage is TRBJ2-3; D is unresolved. The CDR3 consists of 14 residues. Germline lookup yields CDR1 SGHTA and CDR2 FQGNSA. Trimming removed 4 bases at V and 2 bases at J, with 10 bases between. CDR3: CASSSVSSTDTQYF. The CDR3 region has the DNA TGTGCCAGCAGCTCTGTTTCCTCCACAGATACGCAGTATTTT.

The rearrangement uses TRBV27 and TRBJ2-6; D is unclear. The CDR3 is 13 amino acids. Trimming left V 3 bases short and J 4 bases short, with 4 bases between. The germline V gene has CDR1 MNHEY and CDR2 SMNVEV (reference sequence). For the CDR3, the DNA is TGTGCCAGCAGTTTTGTGGGGGCCAACGTCCTGACTTTC. Its translation is CASSFVGANVLTF. Combining the CDR3 with reference TRBV27 and TRBJ2-6 gives the whole variable domain EAQVTQNPRYLITVTGKKLTVTCSQNMNHEYMSWYRQDPGLGLRQIYYSMNVEVTDKGDVPEGYKVSRKEKRNFPLILESPSPNQTSLYFCASSFVGANVLTFGAGSRLTVL.

This clonotype occurred once. V gene TRBV6-2 or TRBV6-3 combines with J gene TRBJ1-5; 8 nucleotides agree with TRBD1. The germline V gene has CDR1 MNHEY and CDR2 SVGEGT. J gave up 2 bases and V 7 bases, and 7 bases lay outside the gene matches. The CDR3 runs 15 residues. CDR3 in amino acids: CASTETGVGNQPQHF. In DNA, the CDR3 is TGTGCCAGCACCGAGACAGGGGTCGGCAATCAGCCCCAGCATTTT.

This clonotype is a singleton in its sample. CDR3 in DNA: TGTGCCACCGGTAGGGGCTCTCCCCCCTACGAGCAGTACTTC. Protein: CATGRGSPPYEQYF. The chain has TRBV15 and TRBJ2-4; possibly TRBD1 for D (5 bases). The better agreement between TRBJ2-7 and the DNA end casts doubt on the J call. The germline gives CDR1 LNHNV, CDR2 YYDKDF (reference sequence). This CDR3 contains 14 residues.

The gene calls are TRBV2 and TRBJ2-5; D perhaps matches TRBD2 (5 bases). The better agreement between TRBJ2-7 and the DNA end casts doubt on the J call. CDR1 and CDR2 (germline): SNHLY, FYNNEI. The CDR3 has 12 amino acids. The CDR3 nucleotides are TGTGCCAGCAGTGGAGACGGGAACGAGCAGTACTTC. The encoded protein is CASSGDGNEQYF.

The chain joins TRBV5-5 to TRBJ2-1; the match to TRBD2 covers 7 bases. V shed 6 bases, J shed 4 bases, and the junction held 13 bases outside the gene matches. Looked up from germline, CDR1 is SGHKS and CDR2 is YYEKEE (reference sequence). This CDR3 comprises 16 residues. The CDR3 coding sequence is TGTGCCAGCACCCAACTGGCGGGAGCGGTGTACAATGAGCAGTTCTTC. Translation gives CASTQLAGAVYNEQFF. Variable domain in full (rest from reference TRBV5-5 and TRBJ2-1): DAGVTQSPTHLIKTRGQQVTLRCSPISGHKSVSWYQQVLGQGPQFIFQYYEKEERGRGNFPDRFSARQFPNYSSELNVNALLLGDSALYLCASTQLAGAVYNEQFFGPGTRLTVL.

The V gene is TRBV29-1, the J gene TRBJ1-2; possibly TRBD1 for D (5 bases). Germline assignment: CDR1 SQVTM and CDR2 ANQGSEA. CDR3 size: 11 residues. Deletions cut 8 bases from V and 7 bases from J, with 14 bases between. The CDR3 nucleotides are TGCAGCACCAATGGGGGGTCTGGCTACACCTTC. It yields the protein CSTNGGSGYTF.

The chain uses TRBV28 and TRBJ2-7, with D tentatively TRBD2 (6 bases). V lost 3 bases and J 5 bases, leaving 17 bases between the germline ends. This CDR3 contains 15 residues. The germline V gene has CDR1 MDHEN and CDR2 SYDVKM. The CDR3 nucleotides are TGTGCCAGCAGTTTCATCTTGGGGGGATATAACGAGCAGTACTTC. It encodes CASSFILGGYNEQYF.

The chain recombines TRBV11-2 with TRBJ2-7; the D gene could be TRBD1 or TRBD2 (5 bases each). Trimming took off 1 base at V and 2 bases at J, with 15 bases between the two ends. Germline CDR1 SGHAT, CDR2 FQNNGV. This CDR3 contains 16 residues. The CDR3 sequence is CASSLGPGRLTYEQYF. The CDR3, as DNA: TGTGCCAGCAGCTTAGGACCAGGGAGACTAACCTACGAGCAGTACTTC.